This is a list of T cell receptor beta chains from one sample in a study of T cell repertoires in cytomegalovirus infection. One entry per CDR3 protein results from TCRdb running MiXCR on the reads. The table lists about 920,000 distinct CDR3 sequences, about 33% of them singletons. These receptors have no known antigen. Specimen: cultured CD8+ T cells from PBMCs, collected from culture after CMV antigen stimulation. These receptors came from a human donor in good health (CMV status not recorded). Some clones in this sample may be carry-over from other donors' samples. Each CDR3 is given without its conserved first and last residue. Clone size appears in some rows only: once, few, many, or a class for an expanded clone.

TRBJ2-1	.	TRBV20-1	SFSDGSYNEQF
TRBJ2-3	few	TRBV28	ASSLRPGTTDTQY
TRBJ2-3	many	TRBV7-6	ASSLDTGVYTDTQY
TRBJ1-1	many	TRBV7-9	ASGFPEAF
TRBJ1-2	.	TRBV4-3	ASSNGGDGDYGYT
TRBJ1-1	few	TRBV6-1	ASNVGRNTEAF
TRBJ2-5	few	TRBV6-6	ASRFEGRETQY
TRBJ1-1	.	TRBV7-9	ASSFGRYMNTEAF
TRBJ2-1	few	TRBV12-3/TRBV12-4	ASGVDTAPILHNEQF
TRBJ2-1	few	TRBV5-5	ASSLDSPTTYNEQF
TRBJ1-5	few	TRBV12-3/TRBV12-4	ASSQAREPQH
TRBJ1-5	few	TRBV19	ASSIVRDLYQPQH
TRBJ1-1	.	TRBV7-6	ASSLVPPGTNTEAF
TRBJ2-2	once	TRBV29-1	SVEGLEAGELF
TRBJ1-1	once	TRBV4-1	ASSQETGGWGTEAF
TRBJ1-5	few	TRBV12-3/TRBV12-4	ASSFEGPINQPQH
TRBJ1-1	many	TRBV6-1	ASSFLGTAETEAF
TRBJ2-5	.	TRBV4-3	ASSQDMDRGETQY
TRBJ1-5	few	TRBV6-5	ASSFSQHNQPQH
TRBJ2-1	.	TRBV4-2	ASSQEKNSGGAWYNEQF
TRBJ2-1	.	TRBV4-1	ASSQVAGSATLNEQF
TRBJ1-3	.	TRBV25-1	ASSELYAGARGNTIY
TRBJ2-5	.	TRBV7-3	ASSLVTGAGAAQY
TRBJ1-1	.	TRBV20-1	SATGAGEPEAF
TRBJ2-1	.	TRBV19	ASSLAGPSYNEQF
TRBJ1-1	few	TRBV7-6	ASSPGQFSTEAF
TRBJ2-5	.	TRBV15	ATRGGPTETQY
TRBJ2-3	few	TRBV6-2/TRBV6-3	ASSDRVSTDTQY
TRBJ2-5	.	TRBV20-1	SATRQGRETQY
TRBJ2-1	many	TRBV12-3/TRBV12-4	ASSLEETYSNEQF
TRBJ2-7	few	TRBV7-9	ASSLDDYGEQY
TRBJ1-1	many	TRBV7-3	ASSLVGGLDTEAF
TRBJ2-2	.	TRBV9	ASSGDSGGTDTGELF
TRBJ1-2	few	TRBV12-3/TRBV12-4	ASSHPGVGEFGYT
TRBJ2-2	.	TRBV6-8	ASSYERGLGGELF
TRBJ2-7	.	TRBV20-1	SAPVGYEQY
TRBJ1-3	.	TRBV12-3/TRBV12-4	ASRARGLFEGNTIY
TRBJ2-7	.	TRBV25-1	ASSDPTSGSYEQY
TRBJ2-5	many	TRBV7-8	ASSPINNQETQY
TRBJ1-2	few	TRBV12-5	ASGLWGTDYLYGYT
TRBJ2-1	few	TRBV7-9	ASSSNKGLAGGPSYNEQF
TRBJ1-2	few	TRBV4-1	ASSQKQGTYGYT